The 17 T cell receptor beta chains below were found in one sample sequenced in a study of blood T cell repertoires in COVID-19. Here immunoSEQ multiplex PCR was the method, and the copy in TCRdb shows in-frame clones only, minus some. The table shows about 190,000 clones, with about 88% occurring only once. The sequenced material came from peripheral blood. The receptor set was obtained from a man aged 25-45 years with acute or convalescent COVID-19.

The chain is built from TRBV5-5 and TRBJ1-5, with D unresolved. Trimming pared 0 bases from V and 7 bases from J, leaving 14 bases between. Germline CDR1 and CDR2: SGHKS and YYEKEE (reference sequence). The CDR3 contains 15 residues. Here the CDR3 reads CASSLALNLGQPQHF. The CDR3 bases are TGTGCCAGCAGCTTGGCTTTGAACTTGGGCCAGCCCCAGCATTTT.

This clone appeared a few times. This rearrangement joins TRBV3-1 (or the pseudogene TRBV3-2) to TRBJ1-1; D may be TRBD1 (6 bases). CDR1 LGHDT and CDR2 YNNKEL come from the germline V gene (reference sequence). The CDR3 is 14 residues long. The ends were cut back, 4 bases at V and 6 bases at J, with 15 bases in the middle. The CDR3 DNA reads as TGTGCCAGCAGCCGGGGCGTGGGGGCGGCTGAAGCTTTCTTT. It codes for CASSRGVGAAEAFF.

The chain combines TRBV24-1 with TRBJ1-5; perhaps TRBD1 as D (5 bases). The V end was cut by 0 bases, the J end by 3 bases, with 14 bases between. The germline gives CDR1 KGHDR, CDR2 SFDVKD. This CDR3 region has 17 residues. The CDR3 nucleotides read TGTGCCACCAGTGATTTGCAGCCAAGACAGATCAATCAGCCCCAGCATTTT. Translating it yields CATSDLQPRQINQPQHF.

The rearrangement uses TRBV5-1 and TRBJ2-1, with 8 bases that match TRBD2. V was pared by 2 bases and J by 7 bases, with 8 bases of the junction left unmatched. Germline V CDR1 and CDR2: SGHRS, YFSETQ. The CDR3 contains 15 residues. The CDR3 DNA reads as TGCGCCAGCAGCTTCGGTGTCGTAGCGGGAAATGAGCAGTTCTTC. This sequence encodes CASSFGVVAGNEQFF. The full variable domain, rest sourced from reference TRBV5-1 and TRBJ2-1, is KAGVTQTPRYLIKTRGQQVTLSCSPISGHRSVSWYQQTPGQGLQFLFEYFSETQRNKGNFPGRFSGRQFSNSRSEMNVSTLELGDSALYLCASSFGVVAGNEQFFGPGTRLTVL.

The chain is built from TRBV19 and TRBJ2-1; the match to TRBD2 covers 13 bases. The CDR3 loop spans 20 amino acids. The germline gives CDR1 LNHDA, CDR2 SQIVND (reference sequence). Trimming at V came to 1 base and at J to 6 bases, leaving 15 bases not matched to a gene. CDR3 sequence (DNA): TGTGCCAGTAGTATAGGGCAGGGGGTATGGACTAGCGGGAGAATCAATGAGCAGTTCTTC. This sequence encodes CASSIGQGVWTSGRINEQFF. Variable domain in full (rest from reference TRBV19 and TRBJ2-1): DGGITQSPKYLFRKEGQNVTLSCEQNLNHDAMYWYRQDPGQGLRLIYYSQIVNDFQKGDIAEGYSVSREKKESFPLTVTSAQKNPTAFYLCASSIGQGVWTSGRINEQFFGPGTRLTVL.

This clone was observed a single time. The CDR3 nucleotides read TGTGCCACCAGCAGACGACTTACTAGCGGCAGCACAGATACGCAGTATTTT. It is translated as CATSRRLTSGSTDTQYF. The chain combines TRBV15 with TRBJ2-3; 8 bases line up with TRBD2. Losses at the gene ends were 2 bases for V and 0 bases for J; bases not matched to a gene: 7. CDR3 length equals 17 residues. Germline assignment: CDR1 LNHNV and CDR2 YYDKDF (reference sequence).

The chain carries TRBV2 and TRBJ1-3; the D gene is possibly TRBD1 (6 bases). Between the trimmed V and J ends, which lost 3 bases and 5 bases, there was a span of 11 bases. This CDR3 region has 14 residues. Germline CDR1 and CDR2: SNHLY and FYNNEI. The CDR3 reads CASSDRRGRNTIYF. The CDR3 DNA is TGTGCCAGCAGTGACCGCAGGGGCAGAAACACCATATATTTT.

The chain employs TRBV5-6 and TRBJ2-5; a weak D match, TRBD2 (5 bases). The V end lost 4 bases, the J end lost 5 bases, and 12 bases lay between the germline ends. This CDR3 spans 13 amino acids. The germline V gene has CDR1 SGHDT and CDR2 YYEEEE. CDR3 nucleotide sequence: TGTGCCAGCAGCGGGCTAGCACAGGAGACCCAGTACTTC. It encodes CASSGLAQETQYF.

V usage is TRBV5-6 and J usage is TRBJ1-3; D perhaps matches TRBD1 (5 bases). The germline V gene encodes CDR1 SGHDT and CDR2 YYEEEE. The CDR3 spans 15 residues. The V and J ends lost 4 bases and 3 bases respectively, with 14 bases between them. This CDR3 is CASSPVGAGGNTIYF. CDR3 nucleotides: TGTGCCAGCAGCCCCGTTGGGGCAGGTGGAAACACCATATATTTT. Together with reference TRBV5-6 and TRBJ1-3, the CDR3 gives the full variable domain: DAGVTQSPTHLIKTRGQQVTLRCSPKSGHDTVSWYQQALGQGPQFIFQYYEEEERQRGNFPDRFSGHQFPNYSSELNVNALLLGDSALYLCASSPVGAGGNTIYFGEGSWLTVV.

The chain uses TRBV5-1 and TRBJ2-3; TRBD2 matches at 7 bases. The CDR3 loop spans 15 amino acids. After removal of 0 bases from V and 5 bases from J, the junction contained 6 bases not matched to a gene. Germline loops: CDR1 SGHRS, CDR2 YFSETQ. CDR3 residues: CASSLGGSGLDTQYF. The CDR3 bases are TGCGCCAGCAGCTTGGGCGGGAGTGGTTTAGATACGCAGTATTTT.

This sequence joins TRBV27 and TRBJ1-6; D is perhaps TRBD1 (6 bases). This CDR3 is built from 19 residues. Germline-derived CDR1 and CDR2 are MNHEY and SMNVEV (reference sequence). Trimming cost V 2 bases and J 12 bases, with 29 bases left between them. DNA for the CDR3: TGTGCCAGCAGTTTAGTCGGGGCAGGGTTTCCACAGGGCGCGAAACCCCTCCACTTT. It is translated as CASSLVGAGFPQGAKPLHF.

CDR3 bases: TGTGCCAGATGGGGGGGGGATACGCAGTATTTT. Translating gives CARWGGDTQYF. V is TRBV2 and J is TRBJ2-3, with 7 bases aligning to TRBD2. In germline, CDR1 is SNHLY, CDR2 FYNNEI. The junction had 3 bases not matched to a gene; V was cut back by 9 bases and J by 6 bases. The CDR3 spans 11 residues.

About this clone itself: One end of the junction varies from germline; a read error may be responsible. The chain employs TRBV6-1 and TRBJ1-5; no reliable D call. CDR1 MNHNS and CDR2 SASEGT come from the germline V gene. The CDR3 runs to 15 residues. The CDR3 region is CASSKAGRGNQPQHF. The CDR3 bases are TGTGCCAGCAGTAAAGCCGGGAGGGGCAATCAGCCCCAGCATTTT.

The chain couples TRBV27 to TRBJ1-5; D is perhaps TRBD1 (6 bases). CDR3 length: 14 residues. CDR1 and CDR2 (germline): MNHEY, SMNVEV (reference sequence). V was clipped by 6 bases and J by 6 bases, with 15 bases between them. The CDR3 protein is CASRAPGVGQPQHF. The CDR3 DNA reads as TGTGCCAGCAGGGCCCCAGGGGTTGGTCAGCCCCAGCATTTT.

CDR3 region: CASSPSAGMNTEAFF. CDR3 DNA: TGTGCCAGCTCACCGTCAGCAGGCATGAACACTGAAGCTTTCTTT. The chain recombines TRBV18 with TRBJ1-1, with unresolved D. CDR3 size: 15 residues. CDR1 is KGHSH and CDR2 is LQKENI in the germline V gene. V lost 3 bases, J lost 0 bases, and 11 bases lay in between.

V gene TRBV5-4 combines with J gene TRBJ2-3; 9 positions match TRBD2. The J segment lost 0 bases and the V segment lost 2 bases, leaving 7 bases of the junction unmatched. Germline CDR1 SGHNT, CDR2 YYREEE (reference sequence). The CDR3 loop spans 17 amino acids. The chain's CDR3 is CASSFLLAGTSTDTQYF. CDR3 sequence (DNA): TGTGCCAGCAGCTTCCTCCTAGCGGGAACTAGCACAGATACGCAGTATTTT.

The rearrangement links TRBV5-1 to TRBJ1-1; D not resolved. Germline V gene data show CDR1 as SGHRS and CDR2 as YFSETQ. The CDR3 has 15 amino acids. The V gene lost 5 bases and the J gene lost 0 bases, with 14 bases spanning the gap. The CDR3 DNA follows: TGCGCCAGCAGGGGCGGGAGAGATATGAACACTGAAGCTTTCTTT. It encodes CASRGGRDMNTEAFF.